Presented here are 8 T cell receptor beta chains from one specimen sequenced in a study of T cell responses to AZD1222 COVID-19 vaccine. Profiled with immunoSEQ multiplex PCR; TCRdb holds only in-frame clones, not every one. This table has tens of thousands of clones, approximately 80% appearing once. The sample was peripheral blood, taken on day 0 of AZD1222 vaccination. The receptors stem from an adult in good health.

This CDR3 reads CASSQSGQGREAFF. The DNA of the CDR3 is TGTGCCAGCAGCCAATCGGGGCAGGGGCGAGAAGCTTTCTTT. The J gene is TRBJ1-1, the V gene TRBV16; TRBD1 is a possible D gene (6 bases). CDR3 length: 14 amino acids. Germline loops: CDR1 KGHSY, CDR2 FQNENV. Trimming pared 0 bases from V and 8 bases from J, leaving 13 bases between.

The CDR3 coding sequence is TGTGCCAGCAGTGAAGCGCAGGGAGCGGGGCTCCAAGAGACCCAGTACTTC. Translating gives CASSEAQGAGLQETQYF. The rearrangement links TRBV6-1 to TRBJ2-5; 7 positions agree with TRBD2. V lost 0 bases to trimming and J lost 1 base; unmatched junction nucleotides: 8. The CDR3 is 17 residues long. Germline V lookup: CDR1 MNHNS, CDR2 SASEGT.

This clone appeared a few times. The chain joins TRBV5-1 to TRBJ1-3; a possible D gene is TRBD1 (6 bases). Trimming left V 4 bases short and J 0 bases short, with 8 bases between. The CDR3 extends over 14 amino acids. Germline-derived CDR1 and CDR2 are SGHRS and YFSETQ. CDR3 sequence: CASSPTGSGNTIYF. The CDR3 DNA reads TGCGCCAGCAGCCCGACAGGCTCTGGAAACACCATATATTTT.

V usage is TRBV3-1 (or the pseudogene TRBV3-2) and J usage is TRBJ2-5; the match to TRBD1 covers 9 bases. The germline V gene has CDR1 LGHDT and CDR2 YNNKEL (reference sequence). This CDR3 has 17 amino acids. V gave up 0 bases and J gave up 6 bases; unmatched junction bases: 11. The CDR3 is CASSQDRAGQGVKTQYF. As DNA, the CDR3 is TGTGCCAGCAGCCAAGATCGGGCGGGACAGGGAGTAAAGACCCAGTACTTC.

This clone turned up a few times. J is TRBJ1-6 and V is TRBV5-4, with 7 bases fitting TRBD1. Germline V gene sequence: CDR1 SGHNT, CDR2 YYREEE (reference sequence). V lost 0 bases and J lost 10; bases outside the gene matches: 10. This CDR3 comprises 16 residues. CDR3 protein: CASSLEAGGEYSPLHF. The CDR3 nucleotides are TGTGCCAGCAGCTTGGAGGCAGGGGGGGAATACTCACCCCTCCACTTT.

This sequence joins TRBV18 and TRBJ1-5, with 7 bases lining up with TRBD1. V lost 4 bases to trimming and J lost 3 bases; unmatched junction nucleotides: 6. CDR1 and CDR2 from the germline V gene are KGHSH and LQKENI. This CDR3 region has 15 residues. The CDR3: CASSHNRGYNQPQHF. DNA of the CDR3: TGTGCCAGCTCACACAACAGGGGTTACAATCAGCCCCAGCATTTT.

J is TRBJ1-2 and V is TRBV19, with a weak D call TRBD1 (6 bases). The CDR3 is 13 amino acids. With 0 bases removed from V and 5 bases from J, the gap between germline ends came to 7 bases. Germline assignment: CDR1 LNHDA and CDR2 SQIVND (reference sequence). The CDR3 reads CASSIDDRYGYTF. Here the CDR3 DNA reads TGTGCCAGTAGTATAGATGACAGGTATGGCTACACCTTC.

This sequence joins TRBV19 and TRBJ1-5; TRBD1 aligns across 8 bases. Germline trimming cut 8 bases from V and 7 bases from J; bases unmatched to any gene: 7. The CDR3 contains 13 residues. The germline V gene has CDR1 LNHDA and CDR2 SQIVND (reference sequence). As DNA, the CDR3 is TGTGCCAGTTCGGACAGGGTGAAGCAGCCCCAGCATTTT. It translates to CASSDRVKQPQHF.